Described below is a single T cell receptor beta chain sequence and its context. Trimming took 4 bases from V and 1 from J, leaving 5 bases between them. The CDR3 extends over 13 amino acids. The library was built from approximately 400 ng RNA with molecular barcoded adaptors for alpha/delta and beta/gamma chains. TCRdb redid the calling of the reads with MiXCR, one entry per CDR3 protein. Altogether about 93,000 distinct CDR3 sequences are present, approximately 21% being singletons, with the ten largest covering approximately 10%. These data belong to a study of read filtering for tumor transcriptome and immune sequencing.

The chain employs TRBV12-3 or TRBV12-4 and TRBJ1-5; no firm D call. This receptor was taken from a donor aged 40 or over with multiple myeloma. Input material: a population of CD138-negative cells sorted from bone marrow. The CDR3 spells CASSYKSNQPQHF. The CDR3 region has the DNA TGTGCCAGCAGTTACAAGAGCAATCAGCCCCAGCATTTT.